Below, 19 T cell receptor beta chains from the same sample are listed, as sequenced in a study of Graves' ophthalmopathy and Graves' hyperthyroidism. CDR3 regions of TCR beta were amplified from RNA transcripts. Investigators did first-round RT-PCR with HTBI primers, then second-round multiplex PCR. TCRdb redid the calling of the multiplex PCR reads with MiXCR, one entry per CDR3 protein. The table shows approximately 700,000 distinct CDR3 sequences, with around 40% occurring only once. Specimen: peripheral blood. These receptors all come from an adult man with Graves' ophthalmopathy.

This clonotype was seen many times. Its ends do not fully match the called genes, so a read error is possible. CDR3 DNA: TGTGCCAGGAAGCGGGCCCTGCTCTTT. Amino acids: CARKRALLF. The chain joins TRBV19 to TRBJ1-1; D not resolved. The CDR3 covers 9 residues. The V gene's germline CDR1 is LNHDA and CDR2 SQIVND (reference sequence).

This clonotype has a handful of counts. This chain joins TRBV7-2 and TRBJ2-2; D is perhaps TRBD2 (7 bases). Germline values: CDR1 SGHTA, CDR2 FQGNSA. The CDR3 is 16 residues long. Trimming removed 4 bases from V and 7 bases from J, with 19 bases in between. The DNA for the CDR3 is TGTGCCAGCAGCTACCTGACACGGGGGGCTGGCGGGGAGCTGTTTTTT. This gives the protein CASSYLTRGAGGELFF.

The DNA of the CDR3 is TGTGCCAGCAATGGCGGGACCATGAACACTGAAGCTTTCTTT. Amino acid sequence: CASNGGTMNTEAFF. This chain connects TRBV10-3 to TRBJ1-1, with a weak D call TRBD1 (5 bases). Trimming left V 10 bases short and J 0 bases short, with 15 bases between. Germline assignment: CDR1 ENHRY and CDR2 SYGVKD. The CDR3 covers 14 residues.

This clonotype was seen at least ten times. This sequence joins TRBV12-3 or TRBV12-4 and TRBJ1-2; D gene unclear. This CDR3 spans 14 amino acids. Trimming cost V 6 bases and J 6 bases, with 17 bases left between them. CDR3 residues: CASSPWTGSHGYTF. CDR3 nucleotides: TGTGCCAGCAGCCCATGGACCGGGAGCCATGGCTACACCTTC.

This clonotype has only a few counts. The junction does not match germline at one end; this may be a read error. The chain has TRBV7-9 and TRBJ1-1; D remains unclear. The CDR3 length is 16 residues. Per the germline V gene, CDR1 is SEHNR and CDR2 is FQNEAQ (reference sequence). The CDR3 loop reads CASSPREGKMNTETFF. As DNA, the CDR3 is TGTGCCAGCAGCCCCCGGGAGGGAAAAATGAACACTGAAACTTTCTTT. The whole variable domain, filled in from reference TRBV7-9 and TRBJ1-1, reads DTGVSQNPRHKITKRGQNVTFRCDPISEHNRLYWYRQTLGQGPEFLTYFQNEAQLEKSRLLSDRFSAERPKGSFSTLEIQRTEQGDSAMYLCASSPREGKMNTETFFGQGTRLTVV.

There are a few counts of this clonotype. The J gene is TRBJ1-6, the V gene TRBV12-3 or TRBV12-4; D gene unclear. CDR3 length: 18 residues. Trimming took off 6 bases at V and 0 bases at J, with 18 bases between the two ends. This CDR3 is CASSQRWSTSSYNSPLHF. The DNA of the CDR3 is TGTGCCAGCAGCCAAAGGTGGAGCACGAGCTCCTATAATTCACCCCTCCACTTT.

This clonotype was counted ten times or more. The chain has TRBV29-1 and TRBJ2-5, with TRBD1 matching 7 bases. This CDR3 contains 15 residues. Trimming removed 6 bases from V and 1 base from J; junction bases left unmatched: 11. CDR1 is SQVTM and CDR2 is ANQGSEA in the germline V gene. CDR3 amino acids: CSVDPRTGRQETQYF. The DNA for the CDR3 is TGCAGCGTCGACCCCAGGACAGGCCGCCAAGAGACCCAGTACTTC.

This chain uses TRBV25-1 with TRBJ1-2, with a possible D match to TRBD1 (5 bases). V was clipped by 5 bases and J by 2 bases, with 15 bases between them. Per germline, CDR1 MGHDK and CDR2 SYGVNS. The CDR3 is 15 residues long. Here the CDR3 DNA reads TGTGCCAGCAGTTTCTACGGCAGGGAGAACTATGGCTACACCTTC. Translating it yields CASSFYGRENYGYTF.

The chain joins TRBV7-9 to TRBJ2-5, with D uncertain. This CDR3 is 16 amino acids long. From germline, CDR1 is SEHNR and CDR2 FQNEAQ (reference sequence). V dropped 5 bases and J dropped 2 bases, with 18 bases sitting between them. The CDR3 nucleotides are TGTGCCAGCAGCCCACGAATCGGCAGCCGACAAGAGACCCAGTACTTC. It is translated as CASSPRIGSRQETQYF.

This clonotype was detected many times. V is TRBV7-2 and J is TRBJ2-7; 10 bases are shared with TRBD1. This CDR3 spans 14 amino acids. Germline V gene sequence: CDR1 SGHTA, CDR2 FQGNSA. The ends lost 5 bases at V and 3 bases at J; junction bases unmatched: 4. The CDR3 region has the DNA TGTGCCAGCAGCCCGGGACAGGGGAACTACGAGCAGTACTTC. It yields the protein CASSPGQGNYEQYF.

This chain connects TRBV25-1 to TRBJ2-2; D not certain. The CDR3 spans 15 residues. V lost 4 bases and J 3 bases, leaving 12 bases between the germline ends. Germline CDR1 is MGHDK and CDR2 is SYGVNS. CDR3 in amino acids: CASSARDSYTGELFF. CDR3 coding DNA: TGTGCCAGCAGTGCTAGAGACTCCTACACCGGGGAGCTGTTTTTT.

This clonotype was recorded a few times. V and J are TRBV9 and TRBJ2-7, with D perhaps TRBD1 (5 bases). V gave up 4 bases and J gave up 8 bases, with 13 bases separating them. The germline V gene encodes CDR1 SGDLS and CDR2 YYNGEE. The CDR3 has 12 residues. This CDR3 is CASSQRQSQQYF. DNA for the CDR3: TGTGCCAGCAGCCAAAGACAGAGTCAGCAGTACTTC.

Concerning this clonotype: Germline and junction disagree at one end, which may indicate a read error. V is TRBV7-3 and J is TRBJ1-1, with D possibly being TRBD1 (6 bases). Germline CDR1 reads SGHTA; CDR2 reads FQGTGA. The CDR3 is 15 residues long. CDR3 nucleotide sequence: TGCGCCAGCAGCCAACACAAGACAGGGAACACTGAAGCTTTCTTT. It codes for CASSQHKTGNTEAFF.

This clonotype has more than one count but fewer than ten. The chain links TRBV2 to TRBJ2-7, with a weak D call TRBD1 (5 bases). The CDR3 totals 13 residues. V was pared by 5 bases and J by 6 bases, with 14 bases between. Germline V gene lookup returns CDR1 SNHLY and CDR2 FYNNEI. The CDR3, as DNA: TGTGCCAGCAGTACTCCAGGGTCTCTCGAGCAGTACTTC. Translating it yields CASSTPGSLEQYF.

V and J are TRBV5-1 and TRBJ2-7, with 8 bases matching TRBD2. After removal of 0 bases from V and 0 bases from J, the junction contained 5 bases not matched to a gene. The length of the CDR3 is 16 residues. CDR1 and CDR2 from the germline V gene are SGHRS and YFSETQ. The CDR3 spells CASSLGTSFSSYEQYF. In nucleotides, the CDR3 is TGCGCCAGCAGCTTGGGGACTAGCTTCAGCTCCTACGAGCAGTACTTC.

The CDR3 here is CAWSTGTLGQPQHF. The CDR3 DNA reads TGTGCCTGGAGCACCGGGACGTTAGGTCAGCCCCAGCATTTT. The V call is TRBV24-1, the J call TRBJ1-5, with D possibly being TRBD1 (5 bases). Trimming pared 12 bases from V and 6 bases from J, leaving 20 bases between. Looked up from germline, CDR1 is KGHDR and CDR2 is SFDVKD. The CDR3 is 14 residues long.

The chain uses TRBV5-8 and TRBJ2-5; D not certain. This CDR3 contains 12 residues. Trimming stripped 3 bases from V and 5 bases from J, with 8 bases between. From germline, CDR1 is SGHTS and CDR2 YDEGEE. The CDR3 loop reads CASSYSLETQYF. The CDR3 coding sequence is TGTGCCAGCAGCTATAGTTTGGAGACCCAGTACTTC.

This clonotype showed up many times. The chain employs TRBV2 and TRBJ2-5; perhaps TRBD2 as D (5 bases). This CDR3 is built from 13 residues. CDR1 is SNHLY and CDR2 is FYNNEI in the germline V gene. V was pared by 7 bases and J by 5 bases, with 14 bases between. For the CDR3, the DNA is TGTGCCAGCACGTGGAGGAGAGGGGAGACCCAGTACTTC. Translating it yields CASTWRRGETQYF.

This clonotype was detected ten times or more. This chain connects TRBV20-1 to TRBJ1-2, with D hard to call. Germline V gene data show CDR1 as DFQATT and CDR2 as SNEGSKA (reference sequence). This CDR3 region has 14 residues. V lost 0 bases to trimming and J lost 5 bases, with 13 bases between them. For the CDR3, the DNA is TGCAGTGCTAGAGATCGGGTCGGACTATATGGCTACACCTTC. This encodes CSARDRVGLYGYTF.